Given below is one T cell receptor beta chain in context. The data derive from a study of Tregs in tolerant kidney transplant recipients. Here immunoSEQ multiplex PCR was the method, and the copy in TCRdb shows in-frame clones only, minus some. The table lists hundreds of thousands of clones, 80% to 85% of them singletons. This receptor was identified in a human donor in good health. Material for sequencing was CD4+ T cells from blood.

The chain's CDR3 is CASSPVRGVNTEAFF. As DNA, the CDR3 is TGTGCCAGCTCACCAGTTCGGGGTGTGAACACTGAAGCTTTCTTT. This sequence joins TRBV18 and TRBJ1-1; D gene ambiguous. Looked up from germline, CDR1 is KGHSH and CDR2 is LQKENI. The CDR3 runs 15 residues. With 2 bases removed from V and 0 bases from J, the gap between germline ends came to 10 bases.